This TCR beta chain was identified during a study of preoperative IRX-2 immunotherapy in early breast cancer. V lost 7 bases to trimming and J lost 0 bases, with 15 bases between them. There are 15 residues in the CDR3. Germline V gives CDR1 SGHNT, CDR2 YENEEA. Sequenced by immunoSEQ multiplex PCR; TCRdb stores in-frame clones only, minus some. Here the sample spans some 2,000 clones, about 64% being singletons. Treatment: preoperative locoregional IRX-2 cytokine immunotherapy. Patients received preoperative, locoregional IRX-2 cytokine immunotherapy in a phase Ib study. This specimen consisted of tumor tissue, obtained before IRX-2 immunotherapy. V is TRBV11-3 and J is TRBJ1-1; no clear D. The origin of this receptor is a human donor with breast cancer. Here the CDR3 DNA reads TGTGCCAGCACCCCGGGAGAGGGTTTGAACACTGAAGCTTTCTTT. Translating gives CASTPGEGLNTEAFF.